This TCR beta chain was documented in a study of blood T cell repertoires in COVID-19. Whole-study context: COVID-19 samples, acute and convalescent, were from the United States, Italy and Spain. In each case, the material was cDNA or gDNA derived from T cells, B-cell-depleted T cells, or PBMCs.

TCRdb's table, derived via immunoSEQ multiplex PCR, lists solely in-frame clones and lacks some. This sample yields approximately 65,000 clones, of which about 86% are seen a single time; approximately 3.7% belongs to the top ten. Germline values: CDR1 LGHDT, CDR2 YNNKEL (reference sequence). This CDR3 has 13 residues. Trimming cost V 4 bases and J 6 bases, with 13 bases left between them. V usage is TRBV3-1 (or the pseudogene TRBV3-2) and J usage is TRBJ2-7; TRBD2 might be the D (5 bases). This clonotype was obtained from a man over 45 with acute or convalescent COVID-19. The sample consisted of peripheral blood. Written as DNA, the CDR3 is TGTGCCAGCAGCCCTACGAGTCGGGGCGAGCAGTACTTC. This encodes CASSPTSRGEQYF.